The 32 T cell receptor beta chains presented below share a single source sample, sequenced in a study of memory CD4+ T cells and cytomegalovirus serostatus. The sort gate was single viable CD3+CD4+CD8-CD45RO+ cells for memory CD4+ T cells. The protocol was immunoSEQ multiplex PCR, while the TCRdb copy is restricted to in-frame clones and leaves out a portion. This sample has approximately 50,000 clones, with about 73% found just once. The sequencing sample was made of memory CD4+ T cells from blood. The receptors stem from an adult in good health and CMV-seropositive.

The chain links TRBV6-5 to TRBJ2-1; D call uncertain. Deletions cut 6 bases from V and 0 bases from J, with 9 bases between. The CDR3 totals 14 residues. Germline values: CDR1 MNHEY, CDR2 SVGAGI. The CDR3 region has the DNA TGTGCCAGCAGCGAATCAAGCTCCTACAATGAGCAGTTCTTC. This encodes CASSESSSYNEQFF.

The chain uses TRBV10-3 and TRBJ1-2; D might be TRBD1 (5 bases). The CDR3 has 13 residues. V lost 0 bases, J lost 3 bases, and 5 bases lay in between. Looked up from germline, CDR1 is ENHRY and CDR2 is SYGVKD. The CDR3 here is CAISESGDYGYTF. CDR3 in DNA: TGTGCCATCAGTGAGTCAGGGGACTATGGCTACACCTTC.

The chain has TRBV19 and TRBJ2-1; TRBD1 agrees at 10 bases. In germline, CDR1 is LNHDA, CDR2 SQIVND (reference sequence). The length of the CDR3 is 14 residues. The V segment lost 9 bases and the J segment 7 bases; nucleotides outside the gene matches: 9. CDR3 protein: CASREPGQGNEQFF. The CDR3 DNA reads as TGTGCCAGCCGAGAACCGGGACAGGGGAATGAGCAGTTCTTC.

The chain links TRBV6-5 to TRBJ2-2, with 8 bases lining up with TRBD2. Germline CDR1 reads MNHEY; CDR2 reads SVGAGI. V lost 11 bases to trimming and J lost 3 bases; unmatched junction nucleotides: 5. The CDR3 contains 13 residues. This CDR3 reads CAGRAGDTGELFF. The CDR3 nucleotides read TGTGCCGGGAGAGCGGGAGACACCGGGGAGCTGTTTTTT.

This clone was counted between two and nine times. The V and J genes are TRBV2 and TRBJ2-3; D is undetermined. The V gene lost 6 bases and the J gene lost 4 bases, with 20 bases spanning the gap. This CDR3 has 16 residues. Germline V gene data show CDR1 as SNHLY and CDR2 as FYNNEI. Written as DNA, the CDR3 is TGTGCCAGCAGCGCTCTCCAGACCAAGAACGCAGATACGCAGTATTTT. Translation gives CASSALQTKNADTQYF.

The chain links TRBV5-6 to TRBJ2-7; TRBD2 agrees at 8 bases. The CDR3 runs 16 residues. Trimming took 0 bases from V and 6 from J; bases not matched to a gene: 11. Germline V gene lookup returns CDR1 SGHDT and CDR2 YYEEEE. CDR3 sequence (DNA): TGTGCCAGCAGCTTGGCCGGGGGGGCAGGGCGAGGCGAGCAGTACTTC. It translates to CASSLAGGAGRGEQYF.

The chain uses TRBV19 and TRBJ2-1; 9 nucleotides align to TRBD1. This CDR3 is built from 14 residues. In germline, CDR1 is LNHDA, CDR2 SQIVND (reference sequence). The V gene end was trimmed by 4 bases and the J gene end by 6 bases; junction bases not matched to a gene: 4. As DNA, the CDR3 is TGTGCCAGTAGTACCGGACAGGGGAGCAATGAGCAGTTCTTC. Amino acids: CASSTGQGSNEQFF.

The chain combines TRBV5-4 with TRBJ2-7; a possible D gene is TRBD1 (5 bases). Per the germline V gene, CDR1 is SGHNT and CDR2 is YYREEE (reference sequence). V was cut by 5 bases and J by 3 bases, with 18 bases left in between. The CDR3 is 15 residues long. CDR3 coding DNA: TGTGCCAGCAGTCAAGAGCAGGGAATGGTCTACGAGCAGTACTTC. This gives the protein CASSQEQGMVYEQYF.

This chain connects TRBV7-2 to TRBJ2-3; 8 nucleotides agree with TRBD2. CDR3 size: 16 residues. The junction had 13 bases not matched to a gene; V was cut back by 3 bases and J by 8 bases. The germline gives CDR1 SGHTA, CDR2 FQGNSA. CDR3 sequence reads: CASSFAGTSMSFTQYF. CDR3 coding DNA: TGTGCCAGCAGCTTCGCCGGGACTAGTATGTCATTTACGCAGTATTTT.

The genes are TRBV10-2 and TRBJ2-7, with D possibly called TRBD1 or TRBD2 (7 bases each). The CDR3 is 13 amino acids. Germline V gene lookup returns CDR1 WSHSY and CDR2 SAAADI. Trimming shortened V by 8 bases and J by 5 bases, and 16 bases separated the two germline ends. This chain's CDR3 is CASGARGGHEQYV. The CDR3, as DNA: TGCGCCAGCGGGGCCAGGGGGGGGCACGAGCAGTACGTC.

The chain joins TRBV7-9 to TRBJ2-7; D unclear. Trimming stripped 6 bases from V and 6 bases from J, with 15 bases between. CDR1 SEHNR and CDR2 FQNEAQ come from the germline V gene (reference sequence). The CDR3 extends over 13 amino acids. CDR3 loop: CASSIPGGGEQYV. The CDR3 DNA reads TGTGCCAGCAGTATCCCCGGTGGCGGCGAGCAGTACGTC.

This sequence joins TRBV15 and TRBJ2-5; TRBD2 matches at 10 bases. V shed 5 bases and J 4 bases; nucleotides not matched to a gene: 4. This CDR3 spans 14 amino acids. The V gene's germline CDR1 is LNHNV and CDR2 YYDKDF (reference sequence). The CDR3 is CATSVSSGRETQYF. In DNA, the CDR3 is TGTGCCACCAGCGTGTCTAGCGGGAGAGAGACCCAGTACTTC. Drawing the rest from reference TRBV15 and TRBJ2-5, the complete variable domain is DAMVIQNPRYQVTQFGKPVTLSCSQTLNHNVMYWYQQKSSQAPKLLFHYYDKDFNNEADTPDNFQSRRPNTSFCFLDIRSPGLGDTAMYLCATSVSSGRETQYFGPGTRLLVL.

The sample holds one count of this clone. This chain connects TRBV5-4 to TRBJ2-1; 12 bases fit TRBD2. This CDR3 comprises 16 residues. V shed 7 bases, J shed 3 bases, and the junction held 8 bases outside the gene matches. Germline V gene data show CDR1 as SGHNT and CDR2 as YYREEE (reference sequence). For the CDR3, the DNA is TGTGCCAGCGGCCCCAGGACTAGCGGGATCTACAATGAGCAGTTCTTC. It specifies CASGPRTSGIYNEQFF.

The genes are TRBV19 and TRBJ2-5, with D hard to call. The CDR3 is made up of 13 amino acids. The V end was cut by 1 base, the J end by 1 base, with 4 bases between. The V gene's germline CDR1 is LNHDA and CDR2 SQIVND (reference sequence). DNA for the CDR3: TGTGCCAGTAGTATAGCCCTCCAAGAGACCCAGTACTTC. Translated: CASSIALQETQYF.

Worth noting for this clone: One end of the junction varies from germline; a read error may be responsible. This chain uses TRBV7-2 with TRBJ2-3; 14 nucleotides line up with TRBD2. This CDR3 has 14 residues. CDR1 and CDR2 from the germline V gene are SGHTA and FQGNSA. Here the CDR3 reads CASSQDRTSGRPTF. The CDR3, as DNA: TGCGCCAGCAGCCAAGATCGGACTAGCGGGAGGCCCACATTT.

V usage is TRBV5-3 and J usage is TRBJ1-1; no clear D. TRBV5-3 belongs to the ORF category, with a function that is uncertain. The CDR3 contains 14 residues. V was trimmed by 1 base and J by 1 base, leaving 8 bases between them. The CDR3 loop is CARSLTKPNTEAFF. The CDR3 nucleotides read TGTGCCAGAAGCTTGACTAAACCGAACACTGAAGCTTTCTTT.

The gene calls are TRBV6-5 and TRBJ1-2; no definite D call. The V end was cut by 2 bases, the J end by 3 bases, with 7 bases between. CDR1 is MNHEY, CDR2 SVGAGI, per germline. The CDR3 spans 13 residues. CDR3 sequence (DNA): TGTGCCAGCAGTTACCAGGAGGACTATGGCTACACCTTC. Translating it yields CASSYQEDYGYTF.

The V and J genes are TRBV30 and TRBJ1-2; tentative D call: TRBD1 (5 bases). CDR1 GTSNPN and CDR2 SVGIG come from the germline V gene (reference sequence). Trimming took 3 bases from V and 8 from J, leaving 10 bases between them. CDR3 length: 11 amino acids. The CDR3 DNA is TGTGCCTGGAGGGGGCGAGGAGGCTACACCTTC. Its translation is CAWRGRGGYTF. The entire variable domain, with the rest obtained from reference TRBV30 and TRBJ1-2, is as follows: SQTIHQWPATLVQPVGSPLSLECTVEGTSNPNLYWYRQAAGRGLQLLFYSVGIGQISSEVPQNLSASRPQDRQFILSSKKLLLSDSGFYLCAWRGRGGYTFGSGTRLTVV.

The gene calls are TRBV7-9 and TRBJ1-2; 7 bases line up with TRBD1. The CDR3 has 13 residues. From germline, CDR1 is SEHNR and CDR2 FQNEAQ (reference sequence). The J segment lost 8 bases and the V segment lost 1 base, leaving 4 bases of the junction unmatched. The CDR3 DNA reads as TGTGCCAGCAGCTTAGTAGGGGGCTGGGGCTACACCTTC. Protein: CASSLVGGWGYTF.

This chain links TRBV9 with TRBJ2-1, with TRBD2 identical over 7 bases. V gave up 0 bases and J gave up 9 bases; unmatched junction bases: 6. This CDR3 has 14 residues. In germline, CDR1 is SGDLS, CDR2 YYNGEE. The CDR3 is CASSVAWEGGEQFF. DNA of the CDR3: TGTGCCAGCAGCGTAGCTTGGGAGGGCGGTGAGCAGTTCTTC.

This clone was seen only a few times. In DNA, the CDR3 is TGTGCCAGAAGCTTTCGGTCTCCGGGGTCTTACGAGCAGTACGTC. This codes for CARSFRSPGSYEQYV. The rearrangement uses TRBV7-5 and TRBJ2-7; TRBD2 is the table's D call, not checked against the DNA. TRBV7-5 is deemed a pseudogene. The length of the CDR3 is 15 residues.

This clone was seen more than once but under ten times. The chain uses TRBV18 and TRBJ1-5, with a tentative D call TRBD1 (5 bases). There are 15 residues in the CDR3. V was clipped by 5 bases and J by 4 bases, with 15 bases between them. Germline V gene lookup returns CDR1 KGHSH and CDR2 LQKENI. CDR3 loop: CASSENRQTNQPQHF. In DNA form, the CDR3 reads TGTGCCAGCTCAGAAAACCGACAGACGAATCAGCCCCAGCATTTT. Combining the CDR3 with reference TRBV18 and TRBJ1-5 gives the whole variable domain NAGVMQNPRHLVRRRGQEARLRCSPMKGHSHVYWYRQLPEEGLKFMVYLQKENIIDESGMPKERFSAEFPKEGPSILRIQQVVRGDSAAYFCASSENRQTNQPQHFGDGTRLSIL.

The V gene is TRBV7-6, the J gene TRBJ1-1; TRBD1 might be the D (5 bases). The CDR3 loop spans 14 amino acids. Germline CDR1 SGHVS, CDR2 FNYEAQ. Deletions cut 8 bases from V and 1 base from J, with 14 bases between. CDR3 sequence: CASRDGQTNTEAFF. As DNA, the CDR3 is TGTGCCAGCCGCGATGGACAAACGAACACTGAAGCTTTCTTT. Variable domain in full (rest from reference TRBV7-6 and TRBJ1-1): GAGVSQSPRYKVTKRGQDVALRCDPISGHVSLYWYRQALGQGPEFLTYFNYEAQQDKSGLPNDRFSAERPEGSISTLTIQRTEQRDSAMYRCASRDGQTNTEAFFGQGTRLTVV.

The sample holds many counts of this clone. V gene TRBV7-2 combines with J gene TRBJ2-5, with a weak D call TRBD1 (6 bases). This CDR3 comprises 14 residues. V was trimmed by 5 bases and J by 1 base, leaving 11 bases between them. Germline V gene data show CDR1 as SGHTA and CDR2 as FQGNSA. This CDR3 is CASSARGSQETQYF. The CDR3 nucleotides are TGTGCCAGCAGCGCCAGGGGTTCCCAAGAGACCCAGTACTTC.

The sample holds one count of this clone. The chain carries TRBV4-1 and TRBJ2-1; 10 positions agree with TRBD2. This CDR3 is built from 15 residues. CDR1 and CDR2 from the germline V gene are MGHRA and YSYEKL. Losses at the gene ends were 0 bases for V and 8 bases for J; bases not matched to a gene: 4. CDR3 in DNA: TGCGCCAGCAGCCAAGAACTAGCGGGAATCTATGAGCAGTTCTTC. Amino acids: CASSQELAGIYEQFF.

The J gene is TRBJ1-3, the V gene TRBV19; D may be TRBD1 (6 bases). CDR3 length equals 16 residues. Germline CDR1 LNHDA, CDR2 SQIVND (reference sequence). Trimming left V 4 bases short and J 4 bases short, with 17 bases between. CDR3 residues: CASSTIRTERGNTIYF. The CDR3 DNA reads as TGTGCCAGTAGTACGATTCGGACAGAGAGAGGAAACACCATATATTTT.

The rearrangement joins TRBV4-3 to TRBJ2-1; D ambiguous. Germline CDR1 and CDR2: LGHNA and YSLEER. The CDR3 loop spans 16 amino acids. V lost 0 bases and J lost 5, with 14 bases in between. CDR3 amino acids: CASSQDRSGIDNEQFF. The CDR3 DNA follows: TGCGCCAGCAGCCAAGACCGATCTGGGATCGACAATGAGCAGTTCTTC.

This clone is deemed medium-sized. This chain links TRBV15 with TRBJ1-2; tentative D call: TRBD1 (6 bases). Deletions cut 0 bases from V and 6 bases from J, with 14 bases between. The CDR3 is 15 amino acids. The germline V gene has CDR1 LNHNV and CDR2 YYDKDF (reference sequence). Here the CDR3 reads CATSRDVGTGNGYTF. CDR3 nucleotide sequence: TGTGCCACCAGCAGAGACGTGGGAACAGGGAATGGCTACACCTTC.

Written as DNA, the CDR3 is TGTGCCAGCAGTAAAGGGCCATGGTATGGCTACACCTTC. It yields the protein CASSKGPWYGYTF. The chain is built from TRBV28 and TRBJ1-2; D not resolved. Germline V gene lookup returns CDR1 MDHEN and CDR2 SYDVKM. The CDR3 is 13 residues long. Deletions cut 5 bases from V and 5 bases from J, with 12 bases between.

This chain joins TRBV5-4 and TRBJ2-2; TRBD2 matches at 7 bases. V shed 3 bases, J shed 15 bases, and the junction held 14 bases outside the gene matches. The CDR3 spans 14 residues. Germline assignment: CDR1 SGHNT and CDR2 YYREEE (reference sequence). CDR3 region: CASSSPGGAAGVFF. CDR3 DNA sequence: TGTGCCAGCAGCTCCCCCGGGGGAGCGGCGGGGGTGTTTTTT.

The chain combines TRBV19 with TRBJ2-5; tentative D call: TRBD1 (8 bases). V shed 5 bases and J shed 5 bases, with 15 bases lying between them. This CDR3 spans 14 amino acids. Germline V CDR1 and CDR2: LNHDA, SQIVND (reference sequence). The CDR3 loop is CASSVQGGVETQYF. CDR3 sequence (DNA): TGTGCCAGTAGTGTACAGGGGGGGGTGGAGACCCAGTACTTC.

The CDR3 bases are TGTGCCACAGAGGTAGGGGGGGAGCAGTACTTC. Its translation is CATEVGGEQYF. The rearrangement joins TRBV10-3 to TRBJ2-7, with D tentatively TRBD1 or TRBD2 (6 bases each). Deletions cut 10 bases from V and 7 bases from J, with 14 bases between. Germline CDR1 and CDR2: ENHRY and SYGVKD. This CDR3 region has 11 residues.